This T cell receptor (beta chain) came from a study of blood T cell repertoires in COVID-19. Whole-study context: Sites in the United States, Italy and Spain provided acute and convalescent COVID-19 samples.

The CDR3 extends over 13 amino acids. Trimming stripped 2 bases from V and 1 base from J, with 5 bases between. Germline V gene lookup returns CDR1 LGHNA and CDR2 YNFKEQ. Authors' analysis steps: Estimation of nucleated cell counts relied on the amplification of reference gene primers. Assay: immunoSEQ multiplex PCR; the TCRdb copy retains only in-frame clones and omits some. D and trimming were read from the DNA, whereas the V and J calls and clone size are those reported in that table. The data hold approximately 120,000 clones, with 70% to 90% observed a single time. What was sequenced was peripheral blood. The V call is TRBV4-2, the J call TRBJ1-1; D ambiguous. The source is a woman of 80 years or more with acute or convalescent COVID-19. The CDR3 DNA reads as TGTGCCAGCAGCCAAATCAGGAACACTGAAGCTTTCTTT. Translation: CASSQIRNTEAFF.